This T cell receptor beta chain was retrieved from a study of beta chain features in type 1 diabetes. Regarding the study as a whole: For Type 1 diabetes patients, all four CD4+ subsets carried TCRB CDR3s that were moderately but significantly shorter. Whether HLA type affects TCRB rearrangement stayed undetermined in the present work.

This clone was observed a few times. The antigen remains unidentified. Sequencing targeted expressed TCRB transcripts, as all isolated RNA had been reverse transcribed. Data came from immunoSEQ multiplex PCR; TCRdb stores just in-frame clones and leaves some out. Of 600,000 to 700,000 clones in the sample, over 10% are singletons; the top ten hold approximately 0.022%. V was clipped by 3 bases and J by 3 bases, with 18 bases between them. The CDR3 runs to 16 residues. Germline values: CDR1 MGHDK, CDR2 SYGVNS. Input material: naive CD4+ T cells from blood. This TCR derives from a young man with type 1 diabetes. This chain links TRBV25-1 with TRBJ2-7, with D perhaps TRBD1 (5 bases). As DNA, the CDR3 is TGTGCCAGCAGTGATTCGACAGCATTCTTAGGCTACGAGCAGTACTTC. As protein: CASSDSTAFLGYEQYF.